Sequencing of this T cell receptor beta chain was carried out in a study of regulatory T cells in long-lasting Graves disease. Study-level findings and limits: Persistent disease preferred TRBV28, TRBJ1-2 and TRBJ2-5; new disease, TRBV20-1 and TRBJ2-1.

The time point was: newly diagnosed GD, antithyroid drugs for less than 3 months. Making the TCR library involved RNA that had been extracted from PBMCs. Building the TCR beta libraries relied on iRepertoire HTBI primers, and CDR3 regions underwent Arm-PCR. Each CDR3 protein is one row after TCRdb ran MiXCR on the multiplex PCR reads. The sample carries about 540,000 distinct CDR3 sequences, 13% recorded once. The germline gives CDR1 LGHDT, CDR2 YNNKEL (reference sequence). V was shortened by 4 bases and J by 2 bases, with 17 bases between the two germline ends. This CDR3 has 16 amino acids. Worth noting for this clonotype: Its antigen is unidentified.

These data also featured in a second study, about T cells in Graves' hyperthyroidism and ophthalmopathy.

The input for sequencing was peripheral blood mononuclear cells (PBMCs), taken at new diagnosis, from a patient treated with antithyroid drugs. The receptor was isolated from a man in his thirties or forties with Graves disease. This rearrangement joins TRBV3-1 to TRBJ2-5, with D perhaps TRBD1 or TRBD2 (5 bases each). The CDR3 spells CASSPPGRQIQETQYF. Written as DNA, the CDR3 is TGTGCCAGCAGCCCGCCGGGACGCCAGATTCAAGAGACCCAGTACTTC.